Here is one TCR beta chain with its context. V was trimmed by 3 bases and J by 0 bases, leaving 8 bases between them. The CDR3 totals 15 residues. Per germline, CDR1 SNHLY and CDR2 FYNNEI. 60 Vbeta and 13 Jbeta primers were used in PCR. Method: immunoSEQ multiplex PCR; TCRdb's copy keeps in-frame clones and lacks some. The sample yields tens of thousands of clones, around four fifths seen once. The data stem from a study of cytomegalovirus exposure and HLA in healthy donors. This receptor was taken from a man aged 45-65 years in good health and CMV-seropositive. The rearrangement links TRBV2 to TRBJ2-2; no clear D gene. Input material: PBMCs. CDR3 sequence reads: CASSDGPANTGELFF. The CDR3 DNA follows: TGTGCCAGCAGTGATGGGCCTGCGAACACCGGGGAGCTGTTTTTT. The full variable domain, completed using reference TRBV2 and TRBJ2-2, is EPEVTQTPSHQVTQMGQEVILRCVPISNHLYFYWYRQILGQKVEFLVSFYNNEISEKSEIFDDQFSVERPDGSNFTLKIRSTKLEDSAMYFCASSDGPANTGELFFGEGSRLTVL.